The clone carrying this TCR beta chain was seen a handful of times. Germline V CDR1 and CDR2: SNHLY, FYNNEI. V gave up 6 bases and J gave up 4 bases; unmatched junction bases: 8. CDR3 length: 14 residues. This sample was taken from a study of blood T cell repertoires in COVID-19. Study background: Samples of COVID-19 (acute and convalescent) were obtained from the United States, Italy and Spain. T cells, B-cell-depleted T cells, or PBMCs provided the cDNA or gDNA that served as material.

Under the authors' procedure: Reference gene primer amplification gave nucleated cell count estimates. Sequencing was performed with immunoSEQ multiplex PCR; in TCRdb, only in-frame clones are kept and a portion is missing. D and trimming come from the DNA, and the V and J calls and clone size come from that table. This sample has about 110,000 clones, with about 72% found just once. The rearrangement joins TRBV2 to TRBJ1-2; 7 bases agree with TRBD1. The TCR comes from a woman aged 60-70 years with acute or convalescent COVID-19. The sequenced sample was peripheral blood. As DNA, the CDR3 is TGTGCCAGCAGCTCAGGACAGGCCACCTATGGCTACACCTTC. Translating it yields CASSSGQATYGYTF.